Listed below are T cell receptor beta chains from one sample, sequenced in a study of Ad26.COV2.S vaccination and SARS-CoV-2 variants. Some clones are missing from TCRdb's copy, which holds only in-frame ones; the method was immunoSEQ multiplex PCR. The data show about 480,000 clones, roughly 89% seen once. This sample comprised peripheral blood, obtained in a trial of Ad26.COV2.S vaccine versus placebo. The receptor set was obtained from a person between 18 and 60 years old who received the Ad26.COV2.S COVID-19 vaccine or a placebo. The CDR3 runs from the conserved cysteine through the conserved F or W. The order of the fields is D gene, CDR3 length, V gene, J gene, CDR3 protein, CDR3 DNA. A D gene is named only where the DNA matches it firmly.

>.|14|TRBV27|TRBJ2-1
CASSFRTRHNEQFF
TGTGCCAGCAGTTTCAGAACTAGGCACAATGAGCAGTTCTTC
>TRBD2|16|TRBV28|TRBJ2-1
CASSSMGLAGGREQFF
TGTGCCAGCAGTTCAATGGGACTAGCGGGAGGGCGTGAGCAGTTCTTC
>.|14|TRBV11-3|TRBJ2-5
CASSQGGVGETQYF
TGTGCCAGCAGCCAAGGGGGTGTTGGAGAGACCCAGTACTTC
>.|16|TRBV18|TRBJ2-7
CASSPNRGVEPSEQYF
TGTGCCAGCTCTCCTAATCGTGGGGTTGAGCCTAGCGAGCAGTACTTC
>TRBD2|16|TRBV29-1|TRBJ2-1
CSGGLAGGPSYNEQFF
TGCAGCGGAGGACTAGCGGGAGGGCCCTCCTACAATGAGCAGTTCTTC
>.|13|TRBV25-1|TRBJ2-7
CASRAPISYEQYF
TGTGCCAGCAGGGCCCCCATCTCGTACGAGCAGTACTTC
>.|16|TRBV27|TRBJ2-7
CASSSRVGGRSYEQYF
TGTGCCAGCAGTTCCCGCGTGGGAGGCCGGTCCTACGAGCAGTACTTC
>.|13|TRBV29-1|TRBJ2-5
CSVDRGNQETQYF
TGCAGCGTTGACAGGGGAAACCAAGAGACCCAGTACTTC
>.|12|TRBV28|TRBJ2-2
CASSNSIGELFF
TGTGCCAGCAGTAACTCAATCGGGGAGCTGTTTTTT
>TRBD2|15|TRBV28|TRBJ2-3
CASSLVGGRGNTQYF
TGTGCCAGCAGTTTGGTGGGCGGGAGGGGAAATACGCAGTATTTT
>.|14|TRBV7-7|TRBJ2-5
CASSLGSLSETQYF
TGTGCCAGCAGCTTAGGGAGTCTTAGTGAGACCCAGTACTTC
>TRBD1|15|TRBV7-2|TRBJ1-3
CASSRDRSSGNTIYF
TGTGCCAGCAGCCGGGACAGGAGCTCTGGAAACACCATATATTTT
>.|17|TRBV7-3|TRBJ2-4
CASSISPIGGVSNIQYF
TGTGCCAGCAGCATATCACCGATAGGGGGGGTCAGCAACATTCAGTACTTC
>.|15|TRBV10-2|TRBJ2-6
CASKEQSSGANVLTF
TGCGCCAGCAAGGAGCAAAGCTCTGGGGCCAACGTCCTGACTTTC
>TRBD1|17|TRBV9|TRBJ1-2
CASSAPRGPSPNYGYTF
TGTGCCAGCAGCGCGCCCAGGGGGCCGTCCCCTAACTATGGCTACACCTTC
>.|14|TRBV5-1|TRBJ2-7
CASSLGGGDYEQYF
TGCGCCAGCAGCTTAGGTGGAGGCGACTACGAGCAGTACTTC
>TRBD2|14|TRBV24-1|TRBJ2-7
CATSDFGGTYEQYF
TGTGCCACCAGTGATTTCGGGGGGACCTACGAGCAGTACTTC
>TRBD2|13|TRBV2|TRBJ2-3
CASSGRERDTQYF
TGTGCCAGCAGTGGGCGGGAGAGAGATACGCAGTATTTT
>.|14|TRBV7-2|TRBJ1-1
CASSPGTANTEAFF
TGTGCCAGCAGCCCGGGGACGGCGAACACTGAAGCTTTCTTT
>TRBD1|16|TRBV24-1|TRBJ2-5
CATSDPVTGAQETQYF
TGTGCCACCAGTGATCCAGTCACAGGGGCCCAAGAGACCCAGTACTTC
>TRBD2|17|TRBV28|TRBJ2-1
CASSKSTSGISYNEQFF
TGTGCCAGCAGTAAATCAACTAGCGGGATCTCCTACAATGAGCAGTTCTTC
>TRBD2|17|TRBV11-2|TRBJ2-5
CASSARLAGVFVETQYF
TGTGCCAGCAGCGCCCGACTAGCGGGAGTATTCGTAGAGACCCAGTACTTC
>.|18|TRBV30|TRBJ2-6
CAWSGHGRDRPGANVLTF
TGTGCCTGGAGTGGGCACGGCAGGGACCGACCTGGGGCCAACGTCCTGACTTTC
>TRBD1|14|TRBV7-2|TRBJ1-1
CASSLRGQGTEAFF
TGTGCCAGCAGCTTAAGGGGACAGGGGACTGAAGCTTTCTTT
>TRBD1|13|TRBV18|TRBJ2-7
CASSPDRDYEQYF
TGTGCCAGCTCTCCGGACAGGGACTACGAGCAGTACTTC
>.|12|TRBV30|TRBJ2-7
CAWSRPFSEQYF
TGTGCCTGGAGTAGGCCCTTCTCCGAGCAGTACTTC